Presented here are 17 T cell receptor beta chains from one specimen sequenced in a study of spatial heterogeneity in lung cancer. Time point specified: sample taken at primary tumor resection. MiXCR, applied by TCRdb to the 5' RACE reads, yields one record per CDR3 protein. Counted here are about 48,000 distinct CDR3 sequences, approximately 5% occurring once; the ten biggest clones make up 11%. The sequences come from PBMCs, collected at surgery. The source is a male donor with early-stage non-small cell lung cancer.

This clonotype was seen at least ten times. The chain links TRBV7-8 to TRBJ2-5, with D possibly matching TRBD2 (5 bases). Trimming left V 6 bases short and J 5 bases short, with 16 bases between. Germline lookup yields CDR1 SGHVS and CDR2 FQNEAQ. The CDR3 runs 14 residues. The CDR3 loop is CASRQDLGAETQYF. The CDR3 DNA follows: TGTGCCAGCAGGCAAGACCTGGGAGCGGAGACCCAGTACTTC.

This clonotype was found many times. The chain is built from TRBV7-9 and TRBJ2-5; unclear D gene. Germline V gives CDR1 SEHNR, CDR2 FQNEAQ (reference sequence). The CDR3 has 14 amino acids. V was pared by 1 base and J by 4 bases, with 10 bases between. The CDR3 here is CASSLVVRTETQYF. CDR3 bases: TGTGCCAGCAGCTTAGTAGTCAGGACAGAGACCCAGTACTTC.

This clonotype was observed at least ten times. The chain employs TRBV10-3 and TRBJ2-7; the D gene is possibly TRBD2 (7 bases). This CDR3 is 12 amino acids long. CDR1 is ENHRY, CDR2 SYGVKD, per germline. V lost 6 bases and J 6 bases, leaving 12 bases between the germline ends. The CDR3 nucleotides are TGTGCCATCAGCCCAAGGGGGGGCGAGCAGTACTTC. Its protein is CAISPRGGEQYF.

This clonotype occurred many times. The V call is TRBV14, the J call TRBJ2-1, with unresolved D. Trimming stripped 1 base from V and 0 bases from J, with 13 bases between. Looked up from germline, CDR1 is SGHDN and CDR2 is FVKESK. The CDR3 has 17 amino acids. CDR3 residues: CASSQVSTPSSYNEQFF. The CDR3 DNA is TGTGCCAGCAGCCAAGTAAGCACCCCGAGCTCCTACAATGAGCAGTTCTTC.

This clonotype was seen many times. The rearrangement uses TRBV6-2 or TRBV6-3 and TRBJ2-1; 12 bases fit TRBD2. Germline lookup yields CDR1 MNHEY and CDR2 SVGEGT. The CDR3 loop spans 15 amino acids. J gave up 8 bases and V 7 bases, and 9 bases lay outside the gene matches. The CDR3 loop reads CASKPSGRAWDEQFF. As DNA, the CDR3 is TGTGCCAGCAAACCTAGCGGGAGGGCCTGGGATGAGCAGTTCTTC.

This clonotype occurred many times. The rearrangement uses TRBV27 and TRBJ2-5; D may correspond to TRBD1 or TRBD2 (6 bases each). Germline CDR1 MNHEY, CDR2 SMNVEV (reference sequence). The CDR3 is 15 amino acids. With 6 bases removed from V and 1 base from J, the gap between germline ends came to 15 bases. CDR3 in DNA: TGTGCCAGCAGCCCCAGGAGGGGGATCCAAGAGACCCAGTACTTC. Its protein product is CASSPRRGIQETQYF.

This clonotype occurred many times. V gene TRBV5-1 combines with J gene TRBJ1-1, with D maybe TRBD1 (5 bases). CDR1 is SGHRS and CDR2 is YFSETQ in the germline V gene. The CDR3 runs to 13 residues. Trimming removed 4 bases at V and 6 bases at J, with 13 bases between. CDR3 nucleotide sequence: TGCGCCAGCAGCCACGTTGAAGGGGCTGAAGCTTTCTTT. Protein product: CASSHVEGAEAFF.

Many counts were recorded for this clonotype. The V call is TRBV28, the J call TRBJ1-4, with D unclear. Germline values: CDR1 MDHEN, CDR2 SYDVKM. Trimming removed 10 bases from V and 11 bases from J, with 14 bases in between. The CDR3 sequence is 11 residues long. This CDR3 is CAILFSGKLFF. The CDR3, as DNA: TGTGCCATCCTCTTTTCTGGGAAACTGTTTTTT.

This clonotype was counted ten times or more. The rearrangement links TRBV20-1 to TRBJ2-3, with D hard to call. CDR1 and CDR2 (germline): DFQATT, SNEGSKA (reference sequence). This CDR3 has 12 residues. The CDR3: CSGLPSTDTQYF. As DNA, the CDR3 is TGCAGCGGGCTGCCTAGCACAGATACGCAGTATTTT.

Ten or more counts support this clonotype. V gene TRBV27 combines with J gene TRBJ2-7, with TRBD2 matching 9 bases. This CDR3 spans 16 amino acids. The V gene's germline CDR1 is MNHEY and CDR2 SMNVEV (reference sequence). Unmatched junction bases numbered 4, after V lost 0 bases and J lost 1 base. CDR3 DNA sequence: TGTGCCAGCAGTTTATCCCTAGCGGGATCGTCCTACGAGCAGTACTTC. Translated: CASSLSLAGSSYEQYF.

This clonotype showed up many times. The chain has TRBV12-3 or TRBV12-4 and TRBJ1-1; TRBD1 might be the D (5 bases). Trimming left V 4 bases short and J 4 bases short, with 16 bases between. The CDR3 contains 15 residues. The CDR3 DNA reads TGTGCCAGCAGTTCCGGTTTTTCGGGGCCCACTGAAGCTTTCTTT. Its protein product is CASSSGFSGPTEAFF.

The sample holds many counts of this clonotype. The gene calls are TRBV7-9 and TRBJ2-5; D is tentatively TRBD1 or TRBD2 (6 bases each). Germline CDR1 and CDR2: SEHNR and FQNEAQ (reference sequence). Between the trimmed V and J ends, which lost 5 bases and 4 bases, there was a span of 14 bases. The CDR3 extends over 14 amino acids. In nucleotides, the CDR3 is TGTGCCAGCAGCCATGGGGGGCGGGCAGAGACCCAGTACTTC. Translation gives CASSHGGRAETQYF.

Many counts were recorded for this clonotype. The chain has TRBV7-2 and TRBJ1-4; a weak D match, TRBD1 (5 bases). The CDR3 runs to 15 residues. Germline CDR1 and CDR2: SGHTA and FQGNSA. The V end was cut by 5 bases, the J end by 8 bases, with 18 bases between. The DNA for the CDR3 is TGTGCCAGCAGCATAACGGGACTCCAAGGAGAAAAACTGTTTTTT. Protein: CASSITGLQGEKLFF.

This clonotype was seen repeatedly, ten times or more. The J gene is TRBJ2-1, the V gene TRBV12-3 or TRBV12-4; D may match TRBD1 or TRBD2 (5 bases each). Deletions cut 6 bases from V and 5 bases from J, with 17 bases between. CDR3 length equals 15 residues. The CDR3 DNA follows: TGTGCCAGCAGGAGGGGCTTTCTAAAGGACAATGAGCAGTTCTTC. Encoded protein: CASRRGFLKDNEQFF.

The sample holds many counts of this clonotype. The J gene is TRBJ2-3, the V gene TRBV5-1, with D unclear. The CDR3 spans 14 residues. V lost 7 bases and J lost 3, with 15 bases in between. Per the germline V gene, CDR1 is SGHRS and CDR2 is YFSETQ. The CDR3 sequence: CASRYAQVTDTQYF. The CDR3 region has the DNA TGCGCCAGCCGATACGCTCAGGTTACAGATACGCAGTATTTT.

Comment on this clonotype: A much larger clone sits a single nucleotide away, making a read error possible. This chain uses TRBV5-5 with TRBJ2-1; D is unclear. Germline assignment: CDR1 SGHKS and CDR2 YYEKEE (reference sequence). The CDR3 length is 13 residues. V was clipped by 3 bases and J by 6 bases, with 10 bases between them. The CDR3, as DNA: TGTGCCAGCAGCTCGGAAGGGTTCAATGAGCAGTTCTTC. It codes for CASSSEGFNEQFF.

This clonotype was seen repeatedly, ten times or more. The rearrangement uses TRBV5-1 and TRBJ1-2, with D perhaps TRBD1 (5 bases). CDR3 length: 12 residues. Germline V gene data show CDR1 as SGHRS and CDR2 as YFSETQ. The CDR3 DNA is TGCGCTCCACAGGTGCAAAAGGAGGGCTACACCTTC. Amino acid sequence: CAPQVQKEGYTF. Supplemented by reference TRBV5-1 and TRBJ1-2, the full variable domain reads KAGVTQTPRYLIKTRGQQVTLSCSPISGHRSVSWYQQTPGQGLQFLFEYFSETQRNKGNFPGRFSGRQFSNSRSEMNVSTLELGDSALYLCAPQVQKEGYTFGSGTRLTVV.